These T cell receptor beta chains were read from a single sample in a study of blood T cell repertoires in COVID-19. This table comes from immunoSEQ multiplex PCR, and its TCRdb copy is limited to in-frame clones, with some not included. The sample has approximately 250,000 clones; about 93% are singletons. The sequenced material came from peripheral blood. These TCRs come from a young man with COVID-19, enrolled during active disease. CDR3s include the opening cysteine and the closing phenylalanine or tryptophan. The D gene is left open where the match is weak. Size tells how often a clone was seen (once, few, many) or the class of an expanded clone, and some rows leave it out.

CDR3: CASSSDTTSSYNEQFF; DNA: TGTGCCAGCAGCTCAGACACCACGAGCTCCTACAATGAGCAGTTCTTC; size: -; J: TRBJ2-1; V: TRBV21-1; D: -
CDR3: CASRAGAGQPQHF; DNA: TGTGCCAGCAGGGCAGGGGCTGGTCAGCCCCAGCATTTT; size: -; J: TRBJ1-5; V: TRBV2; D: -
CDR3: CASSSGTGTIQPQHF; DNA: TGTGCCAGCAGCTCGGGGACAGGGACAATTCAGCCCCAGCATTTT; size: -; J: TRBJ1-5; V: TRBV5-5; D: TRBD1
CDR3: CASSNRQGWSGELFF; DNA: TGTGCCAGTAGTAACCGACAGGGTTGGTCCGGGGAGCTGTTTTTT; size: -; J: TRBJ2-2; V: TRBV19; D: TRBD1
CDR3: CASSQERRSPVEQYF; DNA: TGTGCCAGCAGCCAAGAACGGAGAAGCCCAGTCGAGCAGTACTTC; size: -; J: TRBJ2-7; V: TRBV3-1/TRBV3-2; D: -
CDR3: CASSESTALGSPLHF; DNA: TGTGCCAGCAGCGAATCGACAGCCCTGGGATCACCCCTCCACTTT; size: -; J: TRBJ1-6; V: TRBV7-9; D: -
CDR3: CASSTQGYYGYTF; DNA: TGTGCCAGCAGTACCCAGGGGTACTATGGCTACACCTTC; size: once; J: TRBJ1-2; V: TRBV6-5; D: -
CDR3: CASWTSPQETQYF; DNA: TGTGCCAGCTGGACTAGCCCGCAAGAGACCCAGTACTTC; size: -; J: TRBJ2-5; V: TRBV5-5; D: TRBD2
CDR3: CASSRAGGIKPQHF; DNA: TGTGCCAGCAGCAGAGCAGGGGGCATCAAGCCCCAGCATTTT; size: -; J: TRBJ1-5; V: TRBV21-1; D: -
CDR3: CASSLVDSGGIQETQYF; DNA: TGTGCCAGCAGCTTAGTTGATAGCGGGGGCATCCAAGAGACCCAGTACTTC; size: -; J: TRBJ2-5; V: TRBV7-9; D: TRBD2
CDR3: CASSSEQNSPLHF; DNA: TGTGCCAGCAGTTCGGAACAGAATTCACCCCTCCACTTT; size: once; J: TRBJ1-6; V: TRBV12-3/TRBV12-4; D: -
CDR3: CAISYRDSEYGYTF; DNA: TGTGCCATCAGTTACCGGGACAGTGAATATGGCTACACCTTC; size: -; J: TRBJ1-2; V: TRBV10-3; D: TRBD1
CDR3: CATSDRQGADGYTF; DNA: TGTGCCACCAGTGATCGACAGGGGGCTGATGGCTACACCTTC; size: -; J: TRBJ1-2; V: TRBV24-1; D: TRBD1
CDR3: CASSLGLAGNEQFF; DNA: TGTGCCAGCAGTTTGGGGCTAGCGGGGAATGAGCAGTTCTTC; size: few; J: TRBJ2-1; V: TRBV2; D: TRBD2
CDR3: CSVPPPGSYSLDTQYF; DNA: TGCAGCGTGCCCCCACCGGGTTCTTACTCCTTGGATACGCAGTATTTT; size: -; J: TRBJ2-3; V: TRBV29-1; D: -
CDR3: CASSLGSQGFTDTQYF; DNA: TGTGCCAGCAGCTTAGGGTCCCAGGGGTTCACAGATACGCAGTATTTT; size: -; J: TRBJ2-3; V: TRBV7-3; D: -
CDR3: CASSGQGGNSPLHF; DNA: TGTGCCAGCAGCGGCCAGGGAGGTAATTCACCCCTCCACTTT; size: -; J: TRBJ1-6; V: TRBV9; D: -
CDR3: CASSQETGEAFF; DNA: TGTGCCAGCAGCCAGGAAACAGGAGAAGCTTTCTTT; size: -; J: TRBJ1-1; V: TRBV3-1/TRBV3-2; D: -
CDR3: CASSRRTGTGELFF; DNA: TGTGCCAGTAGTAGACGGACAGGGACCGGGGAGCTGTTTTTT; size: -; J: TRBJ2-2; V: TRBV19; D: TRBD1
CDR3: CASSPRSGQDEKLFF; DNA: TGTGCCAGCTCACCACGTTCAGGGCAGGATGAAAAACTGTTTTTT; size: -; J: TRBJ1-4; V: TRBV18; D: -
CDR3: CASSQDLVTGGTEAFF; DNA: TGCGCCAGCAGCCAAGATCTAGTGACAGGGGGCACTGAAGCTTTCTTT; size: -; J: TRBJ1-1; V: TRBV4-1; D: TRBD1
CDR3: CASSYAEGPQHF; DNA: TGTGCCAGCAGTTACGCGGAAGGGCCCCAGCATTTT; size: -; J: TRBJ1-5; V: TRBV6-5; D: -
CDR3: CASSQGGQGLGTEAFF; DNA: TGTGCCAGCAGCCAAGGGGGGCAGGGCCTAGGGACTGAAGCTTTCTTT; size: -; J: TRBJ1-1; V: TRBV3-1/TRBV3-2; D: -
CDR3: CASSQGQHSGNTIYF; DNA: TGTGCCAGCAGCCAGGGACAGCACTCTGGAAACACCATATATTTT; size: -; J: TRBJ1-3; V: TRBV11-3; D: TRBD1
CDR3: CASIRTGWANQPQHF; DNA: TGTGCCAGCATTAGAACAGGGTGGGCAAATCAGCCCCAGCATTTT; size: -; J: TRBJ1-5; V: TRBV7-3; D: -
CDR3: CASSYQGAQGYTF; DNA: TGTGCCAGCAGTTACCAGGGGGCGCAGGGCTACACCTTC; size: -; J: TRBJ1-2; V: TRBV6-5; D: TRBD1
CDR3: CASSFGTGGYGYTF; DNA: TGTGCCAGCAGTTTCGGGACAGGGGGCTATGGCTACACCTTC; size: -; J: TRBJ1-2; V: TRBV6-5; D: TRBD1
CDR3: CASRTTSGGSNEQFF; DNA: TGTGCCAGCAGGACCACTAGCGGGGGGTCCAATGAGCAGTTCTTC; size: -; J: TRBJ2-1; V: TRBV6-5; D: TRBD2
CDR3: CASSVASGDGTQYF; DNA: TGTGCCAGCAGCGTAGCCAGCGGGGATGGTACGCAGTATTTT; size: -; J: TRBJ2-3; V: TRBV9; D: TRBD2
CDR3: CSVVAPRTDTQYF; DNA: TGCAGCGTTGTAGCGCCCCGCACAGATACGCAGTATTTT; size: -; J: TRBJ2-3; V: TRBV29-1; D: -
CDR3: CASSGKAGQVLHYEQYF; DNA: TGTGCCAGCAGCGGGAAGGCGGGACAGGTCCTACACTACGAGCAGTACTTC; size: few; J: TRBJ2-7; V: TRBV7-9; D: TRBD1
CDR3: CASSIEGGGNQPQHF; DNA: TGTGCCAGTAGTATAGAAGGGGGGGGCAATCAGCCCCAGCATTTT; size: -; J: TRBJ1-5; V: TRBV19; D: -
CDR3: CASSVAGGPQETQYF; DNA: TGTGCCAGCAGCGTCGCGGGGGGACCCCAAGAGACCCAGTACTTC; size: -; J: TRBJ2-5; V: TRBV9; D: TRBD2
CDR3: CAWSVTRNTEAFF; DNA: TGTGCCTGGAGTGTAACTAGGAACACTGAAGCTTTCTTT; size: -; J: TRBJ1-1; V: TRBV30; D: -
CDR3: CAPDGRGTGDTDTQYF; DNA: TGTGCCCCCGACGGACGAGGGACAGGGGACACAGATACGCAGTATTTT; size: -; J: TRBJ2-3; V: TRBV19; D: TRBD1
CDR3: CAISATGDRDEAFF; DNA: TGTGCCATCAGTGCGACAGGGGATCGCGATGAAGCTTTCTTT; size: -; J: TRBJ1-1; V: TRBV10-3; D: TRBD1
CDR3: CASTLNRGESGYTF; DNA: TGTGCCAGTACTTTGAACAGGGGTGAGAGTGGCTACACCTTC; size: -; J: TRBJ1-2; V: TRBV19; D: TRBD1
CDR3: CASSTIGGISYGYTF; DNA: TGTGCCAGTAGTACGATAGGGGGCATAAGCTATGGCTACACCTTC; size: -; J: TRBJ1-2; V: TRBV19; D: TRBD1
CDR3: CASSYYRSLNYGYTF; DNA: TGTGCCAGCAGTTATTACAGAAGTCTAAACTATGGCTACACCTTC; size: -; J: TRBJ1-2; V: TRBV6-5; D: -
CDR3: CASSQPSIRSYSGNTIYF; DNA: TGTGCCAGCAGCCAACCCTCAATCAGGTCATACTCTGGAAACACCATATATTTT; size: once; J: TRBJ1-3; V: TRBV3-1/TRBV3-2; D: -
CDR3: CASSDGQGNTEAFF; DNA: TGTGCCAGCAGTGACGGACAGGGGAACACTGAAGCTTTCTTT; size: -; J: TRBJ1-1; V: TRBV2; D: TRBD1
CDR3: CASSEARTGNQPQHF; DNA: TGTGCCAGCAGTGAAGCGAGGACAGGGAATCAGCCCCAGCATTTT; size: -; J: TRBJ1-5; V: TRBV6-1; D: TRBD1
CDR3: CASSLQETQYF; DNA: TGTGCCAGCAGCCTACAAGAGACCCAGTACTTC; size: -; J: TRBJ2-5; V: TRBV13; D: -
CDR3: CASIPPGSYEQYF; DNA: TGTGCCAGCATCCCCCCAGGCTCCTACGAGCAGTACTTC; size: once; J: TRBJ2-7; V: TRBV6-5; D: -
CDR3: CATSREGRTDTQYF; DNA: TGTGCCACCAGCAGAGAGGGGCGCACAGATACGCAGTATTTT; size: -; J: TRBJ2-3; V: TRBV15; D: -
CDR3: CASSVGTSPFYDTQYF; DNA: TGTGCCAGCAGCGTGGGGACTAGCCCATTTTATGATACGCAGTATTTT; size: -; J: TRBJ2-3; V: TRBV7-9; D: TRBD2
CDR3: CASRGAGGHGYTF; DNA: TGTGCCAGCAGGGGTGCAGGGGGCCATGGCTACACCTTC; size: -; J: TRBJ1-2; V: TRBV3-1/TRBV3-2; D: TRBD1
CDR3: CASSQGRGNTGELFF; DNA: TGTGCCAGCAGCCAAGGCAGGGGGAACACCGGGGAGCTGTTTTTT; size: once; J: TRBJ2-2; V: TRBV3-1/TRBV3-2; D: -
CDR3: CASSIPQGSNEKLFF; DNA: TGTGCCAGTAGTATCCCCCAGGGGTCTAATGAAAAACTGTTTTTT; size: -; J: TRBJ1-4; V: TRBV19; D: -
CDR3: CASSLVTGETEAFF; DNA: TGTGCCAGCAGCTTGGTGACTGGTGAAACTGAAGCTTTCTTT; size: -; J: TRBJ1-1; V: TRBV5-4; D: -
CDR3: CASSSEGGTGYGYTF; DNA: TGTGCCAGCAGCTCCGAGGGGGGGACAGGGTATGGCTACACCTTC; size: -; J: TRBJ1-2; V: TRBV9; D: TRBD1
CDR3: CASSLNQGTGEKLFF; DNA: TGCGCCAGCAGCTTGAATCAGGGGACAGGGGAAAAACTGTTTTTT; size: -; J: TRBJ1-4; V: TRBV5-1; D: TRBD1
CDR3: CASSPDFTNYEQYF; DNA: TGCGCCAGCAGCCCGGACTTCACAAACTACGAGCAGTACTTC; size: -; J: TRBJ2-7; V: TRBV5-1; D: -
CDR3: CASSLVGQGAGANVLTF; DNA: TGTGCCAGCAGCTTAGTAGGGCAGGGGGCTGGGGCCAACGTCCTGACTTTC; size: -; J: TRBJ2-6; V: TRBV7-6; D: TRBD1
CDR3: CASSFREKLFF; DNA: TGTGCCAGCAGTTTTCGTGAAAAACTGTTTTTT; size: -; J: TRBJ1-4; V: TRBV12-3/TRBV12-4; D: -
CDR3: CACKGTNGEKLFF; DNA: TGTGCCTGCAAGGGGACAAACGGAGAAAAACTGTTTTTT; size: -; J: TRBJ1-4; V: TRBV30; D: -
CDR3: CASSLVTGVTYNEQFF; DNA: TGTGCCAGCAGCTTAGTTACGGGGGTTACCTACAATGAGCAGTTCTTC; size: -; J: TRBJ2-1; V: TRBV11-2; D: -
CDR3: CASSAGTIPGQPQHF; DNA: TGTGCCAGCAGCGCGGGGACGATCCCTGGACAGCCCCAGCATTTT; size: -; J: TRBJ1-5; V: TRBV7-9; D: -
CDR3: CASSPRNRNNEQFF; DNA: TGTGCCAGCAGCCCAAGGAACAGGAACAATGAGCAGTTCTTC; size: -; J: TRBJ2-1; V: TRBV11-2; D: -
CDR3: CASSLTSGGYYNEQFF; DNA: TGTGCCAGCAGCCTGACTAGCGGGGGTTACTACAATGAGCAGTTCTTC; size: -; J: TRBJ2-1; V: TRBV5-5; D: TRBD2